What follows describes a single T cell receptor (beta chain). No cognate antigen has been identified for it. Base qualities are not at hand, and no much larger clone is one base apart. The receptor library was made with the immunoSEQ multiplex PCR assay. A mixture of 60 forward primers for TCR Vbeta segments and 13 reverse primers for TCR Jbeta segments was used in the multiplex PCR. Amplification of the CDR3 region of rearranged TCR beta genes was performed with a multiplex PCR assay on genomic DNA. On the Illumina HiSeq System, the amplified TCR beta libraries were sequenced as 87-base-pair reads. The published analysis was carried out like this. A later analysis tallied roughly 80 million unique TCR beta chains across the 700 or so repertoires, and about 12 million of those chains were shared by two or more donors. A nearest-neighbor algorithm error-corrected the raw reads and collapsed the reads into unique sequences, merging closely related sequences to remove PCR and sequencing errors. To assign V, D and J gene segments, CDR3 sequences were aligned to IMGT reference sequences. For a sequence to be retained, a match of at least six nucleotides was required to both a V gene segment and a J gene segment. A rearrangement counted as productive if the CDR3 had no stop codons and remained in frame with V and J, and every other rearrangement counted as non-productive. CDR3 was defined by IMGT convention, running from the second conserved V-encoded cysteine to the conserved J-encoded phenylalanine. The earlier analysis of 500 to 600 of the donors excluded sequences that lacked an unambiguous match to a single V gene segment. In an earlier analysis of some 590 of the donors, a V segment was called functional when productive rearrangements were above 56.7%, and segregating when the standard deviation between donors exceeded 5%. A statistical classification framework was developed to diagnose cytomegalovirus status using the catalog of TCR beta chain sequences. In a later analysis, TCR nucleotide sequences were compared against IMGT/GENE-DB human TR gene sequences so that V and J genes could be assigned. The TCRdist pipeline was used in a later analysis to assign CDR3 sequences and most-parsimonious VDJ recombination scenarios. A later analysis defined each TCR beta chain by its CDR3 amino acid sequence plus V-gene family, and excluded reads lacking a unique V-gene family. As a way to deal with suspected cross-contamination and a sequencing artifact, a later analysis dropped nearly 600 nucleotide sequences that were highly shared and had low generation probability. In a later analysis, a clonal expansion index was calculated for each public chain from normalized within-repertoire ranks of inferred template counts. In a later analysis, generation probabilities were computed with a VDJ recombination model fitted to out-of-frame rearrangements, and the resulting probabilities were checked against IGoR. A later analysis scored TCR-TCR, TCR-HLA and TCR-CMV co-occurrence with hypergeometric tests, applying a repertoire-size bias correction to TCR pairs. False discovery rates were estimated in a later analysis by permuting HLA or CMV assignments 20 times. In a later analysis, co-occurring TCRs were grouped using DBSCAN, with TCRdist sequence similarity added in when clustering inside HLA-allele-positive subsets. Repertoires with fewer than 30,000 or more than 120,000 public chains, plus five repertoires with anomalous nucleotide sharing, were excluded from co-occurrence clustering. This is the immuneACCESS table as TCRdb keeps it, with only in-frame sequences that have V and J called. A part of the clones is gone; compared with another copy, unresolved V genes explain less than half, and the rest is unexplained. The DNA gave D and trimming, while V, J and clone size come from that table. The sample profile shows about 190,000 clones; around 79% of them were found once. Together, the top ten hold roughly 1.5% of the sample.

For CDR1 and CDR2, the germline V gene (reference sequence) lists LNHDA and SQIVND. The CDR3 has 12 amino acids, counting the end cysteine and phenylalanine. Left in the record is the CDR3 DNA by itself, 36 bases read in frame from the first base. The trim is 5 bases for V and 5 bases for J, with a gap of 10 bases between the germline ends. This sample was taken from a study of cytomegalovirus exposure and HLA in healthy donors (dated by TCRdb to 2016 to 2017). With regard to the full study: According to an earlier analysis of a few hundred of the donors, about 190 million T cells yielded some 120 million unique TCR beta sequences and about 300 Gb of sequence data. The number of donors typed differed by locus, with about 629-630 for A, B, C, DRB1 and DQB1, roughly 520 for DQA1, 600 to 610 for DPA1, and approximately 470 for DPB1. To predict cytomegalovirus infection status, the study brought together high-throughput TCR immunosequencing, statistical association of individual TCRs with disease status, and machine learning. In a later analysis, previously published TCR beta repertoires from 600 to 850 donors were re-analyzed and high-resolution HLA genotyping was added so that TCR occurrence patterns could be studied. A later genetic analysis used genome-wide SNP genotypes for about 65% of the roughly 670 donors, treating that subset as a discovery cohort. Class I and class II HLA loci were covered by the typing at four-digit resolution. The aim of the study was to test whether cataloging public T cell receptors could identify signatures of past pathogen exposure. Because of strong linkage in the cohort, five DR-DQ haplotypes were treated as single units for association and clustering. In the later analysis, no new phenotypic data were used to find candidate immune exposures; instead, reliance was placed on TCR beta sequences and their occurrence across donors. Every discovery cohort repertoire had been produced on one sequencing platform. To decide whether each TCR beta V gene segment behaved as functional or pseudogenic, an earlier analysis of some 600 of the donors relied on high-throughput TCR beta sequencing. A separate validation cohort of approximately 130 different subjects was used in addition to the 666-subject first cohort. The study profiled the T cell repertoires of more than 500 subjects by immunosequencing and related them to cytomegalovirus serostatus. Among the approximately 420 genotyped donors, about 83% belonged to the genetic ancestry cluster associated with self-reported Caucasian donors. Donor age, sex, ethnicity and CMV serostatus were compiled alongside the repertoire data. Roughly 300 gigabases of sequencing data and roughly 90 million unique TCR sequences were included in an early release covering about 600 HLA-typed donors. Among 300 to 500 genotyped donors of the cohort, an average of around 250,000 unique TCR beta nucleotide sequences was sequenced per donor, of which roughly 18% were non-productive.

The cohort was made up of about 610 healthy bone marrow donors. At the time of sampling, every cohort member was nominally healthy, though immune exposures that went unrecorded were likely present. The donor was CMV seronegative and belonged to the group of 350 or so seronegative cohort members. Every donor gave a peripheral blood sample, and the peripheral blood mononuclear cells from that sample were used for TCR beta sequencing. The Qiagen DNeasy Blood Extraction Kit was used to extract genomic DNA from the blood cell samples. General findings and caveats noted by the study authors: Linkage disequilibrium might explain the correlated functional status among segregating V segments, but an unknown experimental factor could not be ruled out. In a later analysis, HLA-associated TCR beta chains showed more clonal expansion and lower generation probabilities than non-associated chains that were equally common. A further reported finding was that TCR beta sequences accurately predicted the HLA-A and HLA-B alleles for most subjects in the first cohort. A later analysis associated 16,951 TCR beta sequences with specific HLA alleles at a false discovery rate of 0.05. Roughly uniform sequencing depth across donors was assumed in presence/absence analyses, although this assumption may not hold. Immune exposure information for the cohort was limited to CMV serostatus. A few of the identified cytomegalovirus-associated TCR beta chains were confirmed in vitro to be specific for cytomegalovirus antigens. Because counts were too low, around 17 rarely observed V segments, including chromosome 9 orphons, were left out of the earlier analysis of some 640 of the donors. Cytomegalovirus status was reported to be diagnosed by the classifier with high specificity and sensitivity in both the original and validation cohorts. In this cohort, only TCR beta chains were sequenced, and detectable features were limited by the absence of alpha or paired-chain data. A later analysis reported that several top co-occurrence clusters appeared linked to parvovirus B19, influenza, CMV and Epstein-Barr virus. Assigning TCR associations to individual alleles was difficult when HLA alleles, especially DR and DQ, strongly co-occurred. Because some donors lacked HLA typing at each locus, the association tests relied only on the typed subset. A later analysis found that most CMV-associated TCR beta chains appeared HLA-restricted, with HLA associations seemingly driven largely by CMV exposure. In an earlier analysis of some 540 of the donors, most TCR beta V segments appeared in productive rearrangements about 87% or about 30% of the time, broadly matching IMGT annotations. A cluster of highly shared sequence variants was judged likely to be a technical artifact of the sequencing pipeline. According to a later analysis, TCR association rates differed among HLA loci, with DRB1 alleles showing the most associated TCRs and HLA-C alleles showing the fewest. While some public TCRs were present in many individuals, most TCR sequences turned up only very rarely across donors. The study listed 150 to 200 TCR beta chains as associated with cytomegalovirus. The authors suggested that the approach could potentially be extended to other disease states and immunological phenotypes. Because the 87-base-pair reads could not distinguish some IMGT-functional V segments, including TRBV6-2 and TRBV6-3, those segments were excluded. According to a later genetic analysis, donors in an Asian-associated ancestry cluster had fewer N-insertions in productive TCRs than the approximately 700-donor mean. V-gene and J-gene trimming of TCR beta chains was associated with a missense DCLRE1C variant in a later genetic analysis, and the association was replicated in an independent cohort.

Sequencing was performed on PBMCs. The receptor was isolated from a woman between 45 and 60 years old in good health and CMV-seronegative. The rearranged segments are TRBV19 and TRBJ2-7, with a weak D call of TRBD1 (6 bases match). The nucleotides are TGTGCCAGTAGTGATAAGGGGGACGAGCAGTACTTC. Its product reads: CASSDKGDEQYF. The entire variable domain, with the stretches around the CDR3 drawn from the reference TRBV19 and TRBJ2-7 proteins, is DGGITQSPKYLFRKEGQNVTLSCEQNLNHDAMYWYRQDPGQGLRLIYYSQIVNDFQKGDIAEGYSVSREKKESFPLTVTSAQKNPTAFYLCASSDKGDEQYFGPGTRLTVT.